One and the same sample provided the 15 T cell receptor beta chains below, sequenced in a study of cytomegalovirus exposure and HLA in healthy donors (TCRdb year 2017). Libraries were prepared through the immunoSEQ multiplex PCR assay. A mixture of 60 forward primers for TCR Vbeta segments and 13 reverse primers for TCR Jbeta segments was used in the multiplex PCR. What TCRdb holds here is the immuneACCESS table cut down to in-frame rearrangements. Part of the clones is not present; checked against another copy, under half of the missing clones reflect an unresolved V gene, and the others are unexplained. This sample comprises some 140,000 clones, 65% to 70% of them detected only once. The ten largest clones capture approximately 1.7% of the sample. Sequences were obtained from PBMCs. The receptors were sampled from a human donor in good health.

The gene calls are TRBV5-1 and TRBJ2-3; tentative D call: TRBD2 (6 bases). Germline CDR1 SGHRS, CDR2 YFSETQ. The germline V and J ends were trimmed by 1 base and 3 bases, with 15 bases remaining between them. The CDR3 loop spans 16 amino acids. The CDR3 spells CASSLSPGVGTDTQYF. CDR3 nucleotide sequence: TGCGCCAGCAGCTTGTCTCCGGGAGTAGGTACAGATACGCAGTATTTT.

The chain links TRBV27 to TRBJ1-5; possibly TRBD1 for D (5 bases). The V end lost 2 bases, the J end lost 5 bases, and 10 bases lay between the germline ends. CDR3 length: 14 amino acids. CDR1 MNHEY and CDR2 SMNVEV come from the germline V gene (reference sequence). The CDR3 protein is CASSLARRDQPQHF. The DNA for the CDR3 is TGTGCCAGCAGTTTAGCCCGCAGGGATCAGCCCCAGCATTTT.

This rearrangement joins TRBV5-5 to TRBJ2-5; TRBD1 is a possible D gene (8 bases). Germline lookup yields CDR1 SGHKS and CDR2 YYEKEE (reference sequence). The CDR3 contains 17 residues. The V gene lost 3 bases and the J gene lost 2 bases, with 20 bases spanning the gap. The CDR3 DNA reads as TGTGCCAGCAGCTACAGGGGGAGGGCTAGCGGACAAGAGACCCAGTACTTC. Its translation is CASSYRGRASGQETQYF.

V and J are TRBV2 and TRBJ2-3; D gene unclear. In germline, CDR1 is SNHLY, CDR2 FYNNEI. The CDR3 covers 12 residues. Trimming pared 3 bases from V and 3 bases from J, leaving 4 bases between. CDR3 bases: TGTGCCAGCAGTGAGGAGACAGATACGCAGTATTTT. Amino acid sequence: CASSEETDTQYF.

The rearrangement joins TRBV29-1 to TRBJ1-1; 8 bases are a match to TRBD1. CDR3 length: 13 residues. J lost 4 bases, V lost 6 bases, and 7 bases had no gene match. CDR1 and CDR2 from the germline V gene are SQVTM and ANQGSEA. Written as DNA, the CDR3 is TGCAGCGTGGCCCCAGGGGGCATCACTGAAGCTTTCTTT. Its protein product is CSVAPGGITEAFF.

The chain carries TRBV6-5 and TRBJ2-1; 11 nucleotides line up with TRBD2. After removal of 6 bases from V and 5 bases from J, the junction contained 6 bases not matched to a gene. CDR1 is MNHEY, CDR2 SVGAGI, per germline. There are 15 residues in the CDR3. The CDR3 DNA follows: TGTGCCAGCAGAATAGCGGGAGGGCCTCACAATGAGCAGTTCTTC. Protein product: CASRIAGGPHNEQFF.

This clone showed up just a few times. The V and J genes are TRBV10-3 and TRBJ2-1, with D uncertain. Germline loops: CDR1 ENHRY, CDR2 SYGVKD. Deletions cut 6 bases from V and 5 bases from J, with 14 bases between. This CDR3 spans 14 amino acids. CDR3 loop: CAIRGPSRDNEQFF. DNA for the CDR3: TGTGCCATCAGGGGCCCGAGCAGAGACAATGAGCAGTTCTTC.

This chain connects TRBV10-2 to TRBJ2-7; no definite D call. Trimming pared 7 bases from V and 7 bases from J, leaving 8 bases between. This CDR3 contains 10 residues. The germline CDR1 and CDR2 sequences are WSHSY and SAAADI. DNA of the CDR3: TGCGCCAGCATCCCTTTTGAGCAGTACTTC. Encoded protein: CASIPFEQYF.

The genes are TRBV6-4 and TRBJ2-3, with a weak D call TRBD2 (6 bases). The CDR3 is 13 residues long. Germline V gene sequence: CDR1 MRHNA, CDR2 SNTAGT. V shed 2 bases and J shed 5 bases, with 8 bases lying between them. CDR3 protein: CASSDRGGDTQYF. The CDR3 DNA follows: TGTGCCAGCAGTGACAGGGGAGGAGATACGCAGTATTTT.

The chain links TRBV7-8 to TRBJ2-1; possibly TRBD2 for D (6 bases). With 5 bases removed from V and 5 bases from J, the gap between germline ends came to 13 bases. Germline loops: CDR1 SGHVS, CDR2 FQNEAQ. This CDR3 has 14 amino acids. The chain's CDR3 is CASSPGTLNNEQFF. The CDR3 nucleotides are TGTGCCAGCAGCCCAGGGACTTTGAACAATGAGCAGTTCTTC. Full variable domain (missing parts from reference TRBV7-8 and TRBJ2-1): GAGVSQSPRYKVAKRGQDVALRCDPISGHVSLFWYQQALGQGPEFLTYFQNEAQLDKSGLPSDRFFAERPEGSVSTLKIQRTQQEDSAVYLCASSPGTLNNEQFFGPGTRLTVL.

The chain joins TRBV19 to TRBJ2-2, with D possibly TRBD1 on 6 matching bases. Trimming pared 4 bases from V and 2 bases from J, leaving 11 bases between. The V gene's germline CDR1 is LNHDA and CDR2 SQIVND (reference sequence). CDR3 size: 15 residues. The CDR3 reads CASSTGTLNTGELFF. The DNA of the CDR3 is TGTGCCAGTAGTACCGGGACACTAAACACCGGGGAGCTGTTTTTT. Full variable domain (remainder filled in from reference TRBV19 and TRBJ2-2): DGGITQSPKYLFRKEGQNVTLSCEQNLNHDAMYWYRQDPGQGLRLIYYSQIVNDFQKGDIAEGYSVSREKKESFPLTVTSAQKNPTAFYLCASSTGTLNTGELFFGEGSRLTVL.

Note on this clone: Other DNA sequences in this sample translate to the same CDR3. This sequence joins TRBV28 and TRBJ1-2; a weak D match, TRBD1 (6 bases). CDR1 and CDR2 (germline): MDHEN, SYDVKM. V shed 2 bases and J shed 8 bases, with 9 bases lying between them. The CDR3 is 12 residues long. The CDR3 loop is CASSLPGAGYTF. In nucleotides, the CDR3 is TGTGCCAGCAGTTTACCAGGGGCCGGCTACACCTTC.

This clone has just one count. J is TRBJ2-5 and V is TRBV6-5, with 7 bases lining up with TRBD2. Germline lookup yields CDR1 MNHEY and CDR2 SVGAGI. Unmatched junction bases numbered 11, after V lost 5 bases and J lost 5 bases. CDR3 length: 15 residues. DNA for the CDR3: TGTGCCAGCAGTGGGAACGCGGGAGCGGGTGAGACCCAGTACTTC. Translation gives CASSGNAGAGETQYF.

V is TRBV5-1 and J is TRBJ1-1; TRBD1 is a possible D gene (5 bases). The V end lost 1 base, the J end lost 5 bases, and 9 bases lay between the germline ends. This CDR3 region has 13 residues. Looked up from germline, CDR1 is SGHRS and CDR2 is YFSETQ. DNA of the CDR3: TGCGCCAGCAGCTTGACAGGTTTAACTGAAGCTTTCTTT. Amino acids: CASSLTGLTEAFF.

In this sample, this clone turned up a few times. The chain is built from TRBV7-3 and TRBJ2-3; 8 nucleotides line up with TRBD2. CDR3 length: 15 residues. The V and J ends lost 1 base and 6 bases, in that order; junction bases with no gene match: 6. Germline CDR1 and CDR2: SGHTA and FQGTGA. CDR3 nucleotides: TGTGCCAGCAGCTTAAGTCGACTAGCGTCGGATACGCAGTATTTT. Translated: CASSLSRLASDTQYF.